Following are 13 T cell receptor beta chains from one sample sequenced in a study of post-analysis software for immune sequencing data. General study findings and limits: A few TRBV segments appeared more often in patients than in controls, and TRBV5-6, TRBV5-1 and TRBV20-1 were among these.

These receptors are not linked to any known antigen. Incorporated into the TCR beta cDNA libraries were unique molecular identifiers, which served to reduce PCR and sequencing biases. MiXCR, applied by TCRdb to the PCR reads, yields one record per CDR3 protein. The sample has 740,000 or so distinct CDR3 sequences; around 53% are singletons. Sequencing input: blood. All receptors derive from a girl aged 5-17 years with multiple sclerosis.

The genes are TRBV7-9 and TRBJ2-1; TRBD2 matches 8 bases. CDR3 size: 12 residues. Germline CDR1 is SEHNR and CDR2 is FQNEAQ (reference sequence). The junction had 3 bases not matched to a gene; V was cut back by 4 bases and J by 10 bases. CDR3 bases: TGTGCCAGCAGCTCAAGCGGGGGCGAGCAGTTCTTC. As protein: CASSSSGGEQFF.

This clonotype was seen only a few times. The chain uses TRBV11-2 and TRBJ2-1; D is uncertain. V gave up 5 bases and J gave up 1 base, with 12 bases separating them. The CDR3 is 15 amino acids. Germline loops: CDR1 SGHAT, CDR2 FQNNGV. Here the CDR3 reads CASSADVVSYNEQFF. CDR3 nucleotide sequence: TGTGCCAGCAGCGCGGACGTTGTTTCCTACAATGAGCAGTTCTTC.

The rearrangement uses TRBV10-3 and TRBJ2-3, with 8 bases matching TRBD2. This CDR3 spans 17 amino acids. Germline V gives CDR1 ENHRY, CDR2 SYGVKD. The V and J ends lost 3 bases and 6 bases, in that order; junction bases with no gene match: 14. The DNA of the CDR3 is TGTGCCATCAGTGAACCGCGACTAGCGCGAGTCTCGGATACGCAGTATTTT. Encoded protein: CAISEPRLARVSDTQYF.

Only a few counts were recorded for this clonotype. This rearrangement joins TRBV7-2 to TRBJ1-4; D gene uncertain. Trimming removed 5 bases from V and 4 bases from J, with 14 bases in between. Germline CDR1 SGHTA, CDR2 FQGNSA. This CDR3 spans 15 amino acids. The CDR3 nucleotides read TGTGCCAGCAGCCAGCCCTCCGGGAGTAATGAAAAACTGTTTTTT. This sequence encodes CASSQPSGSNEKLFF.

The rearrangement uses TRBV4-1 and TRBJ2-1, with a tentative D call TRBD2 (6 bases). CDR1 and CDR2 (germline): MGHRA, YSYEKL. The V and J ends lost 3 bases and 0 bases respectively, with 15 bases between them. This CDR3 has 17 residues. The CDR3 is CASSHGGARSSYNEQFF. For the CDR3, the DNA is TGCGCCAGCAGCCATGGCGGGGCCCGAAGCTCCTACAATGAGCAGTTCTTC.

The chain couples TRBV7-2 to TRBJ2-5, with D possibly TRBD2 on 5 matching bases. Gene TRBJ2-7 matches the end of the DNA better, so the J call may be wrong. The CDR3 extends over 13 amino acids. Germline lookup yields CDR1 SGHTA and CDR2 FQGNSA. CDR3 nucleotide sequence: TGTGCCAGCAGCTTAAACCGGGATGGCGAGCAGTACTTC. Its protein product is CASSLNRDGEQYF.

This clonotype was seen only once. The chain has TRBV10-3 and TRBJ1-2, with D perhaps TRBD1 (5 bases). CDR1 ENHRY and CDR2 SYGVKD come from the germline V gene. The V end lost 1 base, the J end lost 4 bases, and 7 bases lay between the germline ends. The CDR3 covers 13 residues. The CDR3 is CAISELGGYGYTF. The CDR3 DNA is TGTGCCATCAGTGAGTTGGGGGGCTATGGCTACACCTTC.

This clonotype was counted only a few times. The genes are TRBV29-1 and TRBJ2-1; D ambiguous. The V gene lost 6 bases and the J gene lost 7 bases, with 13 bases spanning the gap. The CDR3 has 12 amino acids. Germline CDR1 SQVTM, CDR2 ANQGSEA. CDR3: CSVKKARNEQFF. The CDR3 coding sequence is TGCAGCGTCAAAAAGGCCCGAAATGAGCAGTTCTTC.

The chain couples TRBV20-1 to TRBJ2-2; no clear D. The germline gives CDR1 DFQATT, CDR2 SNEGSKA (reference sequence). V was cut by 0 bases and J by 0 bases, with 8 bases left in between. CDR3 size: 15 residues. CDR3 bases: TGCAGTGCTAGAGATGGGTACTCGAACACCGGGGAGCTGTTTTTT. It specifies CSARDGYSNTGELFF.

A few counts support this clonotype. The rearrangement uses TRBV5-1 and TRBJ2-5; unclear D gene. From germline, CDR1 is SGHRS and CDR2 YFSETQ. The length of the CDR3 is 15 residues. Trimming removed 0 bases at V and 5 bases at J, with 14 bases between. CDR3 in DNA: TGCGCCAGCAGCTTGGTGTCAGACCTAGGGGAGACCCAGTACTTC. It yields the protein CASSLVSDLGETQYF.

Concerning this clonotype itself: At one of its ends the junction is not consistent with the germline gene, which may arise from a read error. The chain links TRBV11-2 to TRBJ2-1; D gene unclear. The germline CDR1 and CDR2 sequences are SGHAT and FQNNGV. This CDR3 contains 15 residues. The CDR3 region has the DNA TGCGCCAGCAGCCCCCGCTCCGGTTATGTCAATGAGCAGTTCTTC. Amino acid sequence: CASSPRSGYVNEQFF.

This chain links TRBV2 with TRBJ2-1; D unclear. Trimming shortened V by 6 bases and J by 9 bases, and 9 bases separated the two germline ends. The germline V gene has CDR1 SNHLY and CDR2 FYNNEI. CDR3 length: 11 amino acids. The CDR3, as DNA: TGTGCCAGCAGAGCCAGAACTGAGCAGTTCTTC. This encodes CASRARTEQFF.

This chain joins TRBV20-1 and TRBJ2-5; TRBD1 might be the D (5 bases). Germline V gene data show CDR1 as DFQATT and CDR2 as SNEGSKA (reference sequence). The CDR3 covers 16 residues. V was shortened by 4 bases and J by 4 bases, with 22 bases between the two germline ends. CDR3 residues: CSATRSGSLMGETQYF. Here the CDR3 DNA reads TGCAGTGCTACCCGGTCAGGGTCCCTAATGGGAGAGACCCAGTACTTC.